These 11 T cell receptor beta chains share one sample of origin, sequenced in a study of cytomegalovirus exposure and HLA in healthy donors. Clones were sequenced by immunoSEQ multiplex PCR, and TCRdb holds only the in-frame ones, with some missing. The profile covers about 140,000 clones, with around 85% appearing a single time and approximately 3% taken by the ten largest. The specimen was PBMCs. All receptors come from a man younger than 30 in good health and CMV-seronegative.

The V call is TRBV15, the J call TRBJ1-2; no definite D call. The CDR3 consists of 17 residues. V gave up 0 bases and J gave up 0 bases, with 14 bases separating them. CDR1 and CDR2 (germline): LNHNV, YYDKDF (reference sequence). The CDR3 coding sequence is TGTGCCACCAGCAGAGAATTTCGACTGATTTCTAACTATGGCTACACCTTC. Its translation is CATSREFRLISNYGYTF.

This clone was seen a handful of times. The chain uses TRBV28 and TRBJ2-7; D is possibly TRBD2 (6 bases). Germline V CDR1 and CDR2: MDHEN, SYDVKM. The CDR3 loop spans 16 amino acids. Trimming left V 5 bases short and J 2 bases short, with 19 bases between. The CDR3: CASSRAPREPTYEQYF. The CDR3 nucleotides read TGTGCCAGCAGTCGGGCCCCCCGGGAGCCAACCTACGAGCAGTACTTC.

V and J are TRBV5-4 and TRBJ1-3, with 7 bases aligning to TRBD1. V shed 4 bases, J shed 3 bases, and the junction held 7 bases outside the gene matches. The CDR3 is 15 residues long. CDR1 and CDR2 from the germline V gene are SGHNT and YYREEE (reference sequence). The CDR3 DNA follows: TGTGCCAGCAGCCGGCCGGGACAGAGTGGAAACACCATATATTTT. Its translation: CASSRPGQSGNTIYF.

CDR3 residues: CATSTPQETQYF. Here the CDR3 DNA reads TGTGCCACCAGCACACCACAAGAGACCCAGTACTTC. This chain links TRBV10-3 with TRBJ2-5; D ambiguous. The V gene lost 10 bases and the J gene lost 2 bases, with 11 bases spanning the gap. CDR1 is ENHRY, CDR2 SYGVKD, per germline. This CDR3 is built from 12 residues.

The rearrangement uses TRBV10-3 and TRBJ2-7, with 8 bases lining up with TRBD2. This CDR3 contains 13 residues. With 6 bases clipped from V and 3 bases from J, the junction kept 4 bases outside the gene matches. Per the germline V gene, CDR1 is ENHRY and CDR2 is SYGVKD. Written as DNA, the CDR3 is TGTGCCATCAGCCCCGGGGGGGTCTACGAGCAGTACTTC. Translation gives CAISPGGVYEQYF.

This chain connects TRBV5-1 to TRBJ2-1; 8 nucleotides agree with TRBD1. The CDR3 loop spans 16 amino acids. V gave up 0 bases and J gave up 1 base; unmatched junction bases: 3. Germline V CDR1 and CDR2: SGHRS, YFSETQ. The CDR3 here is CASSLATGVSYNEQFF. The CDR3 coding sequence is TGCGCCAGCAGCTTGGCGACAGGGGTGTCCTACAATGAGCAGTTCTTC.

The chain is built from TRBV7-8 and TRBJ2-5, with 7 bases aligning to TRBD2. Looked up from germline, CDR1 is SGHVS and CDR2 is FQNEAQ. V dropped 5 bases and J dropped 2; count of bases not matched to a gene: 11. This CDR3 is built from 16 residues. CDR3 DNA: TGTGCCAGCAGCCCAACAATTCGGGGGGAACAAGAGACCCAGTACTTC. Translating it yields CASSPTIRGEQETQYF.

This sequence joins TRBV15 and TRBJ1-6; D remains ambiguous. V lost 5 bases, J lost 5 bases, and 4 bases lay in between. The CDR3 totals 12 residues. Germline CDR1 LNHNV, CDR2 YYDKDF (reference sequence). The CDR3 spells CATSLDNSPLHF. The CDR3 region has the DNA TGTGCCACCAGCCTCGATAATTCACCCCTCCACTTT.

The chain recombines TRBV5-1 with TRBJ2-7; 11 bases line up with TRBD2. The V gene end was trimmed by 8 bases and the J gene end by 5 bases; junction bases not matched to a gene: 9. CDR1 is SGHRS, CDR2 YFSETQ, per germline. The CDR3 spans 14 residues. CDR3 region: CASSDPSGGNEQYF. The CDR3 nucleotides read TGCGCCAGTAGCGATCCTAGCGGGGGGAACGAGCAGTACTTC.

V is TRBV18 and J is TRBJ2-1; possibly TRBD1 for D (5 bases). V was clipped by 1 base and J by 9 bases, with 7 bases between them. CDR3 size: 12 residues. The germline V gene encodes CDR1 KGHSH and CDR2 LQKENI. The CDR3 region is CASSPQGREQFF. The CDR3 nucleotides read TGTGCCAGCTCACCACAGGGGCGTGAGCAGTTCTTC.

This clone was detected once. The CDR3 DNA reads TGCAGCGTTGAAAACAGGGGGCGGGAGCAGTACTTC. Its translation: CSVENRGREQYF. The chain has TRBV29-1 and TRBJ2-7; TRBD1 matches at 9 bases. The CDR3 is 12 amino acids. Germline V gives CDR1 SQVTM, CDR2 ANQGSEA. The trim removed 2 bases at V and 7 bases at J, leaving 3 bases unmatched.